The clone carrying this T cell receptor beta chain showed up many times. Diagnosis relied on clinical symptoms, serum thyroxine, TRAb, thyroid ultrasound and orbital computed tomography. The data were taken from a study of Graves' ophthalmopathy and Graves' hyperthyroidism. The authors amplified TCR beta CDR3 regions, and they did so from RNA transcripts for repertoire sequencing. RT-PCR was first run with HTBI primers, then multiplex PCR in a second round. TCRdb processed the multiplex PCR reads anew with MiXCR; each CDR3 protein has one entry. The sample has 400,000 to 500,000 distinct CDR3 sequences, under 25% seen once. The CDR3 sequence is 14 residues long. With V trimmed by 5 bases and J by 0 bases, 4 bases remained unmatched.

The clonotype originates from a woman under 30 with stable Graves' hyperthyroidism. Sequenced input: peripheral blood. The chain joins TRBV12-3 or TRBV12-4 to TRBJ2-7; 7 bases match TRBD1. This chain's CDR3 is CASSIGTVSYEQYF. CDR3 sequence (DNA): TGTGCCAGCAGTATCGGGACAGTCTCCTACGAGCAGTACTTC.